This TCR beta chain was sequenced during a study of blood T cell repertoires in COVID-19. The wider study: PBMCs, B-cell-depleted T cells, or T cells were the source of the cDNA or gDNA that made up the material.

Per the original data handling: Reference gene primer amplification yielded estimated nucleated cell counts. Only in-frame clones appear in the TCRdb table, and some are missing; sequencing was by immunoSEQ multiplex PCR. That table furnishes V, J and clone size, whereas the DNA furnished D and trimming. Among 80,000 to 100,000 clones, 70% to 80% were seen once, and the ten largest hold about 24%. The CDR3 length is 17 residues. The V gene end was trimmed by 1 base and the J gene end by 4 bases; junction bases not matched to a gene: 11. Looked up from germline, CDR1 is LNHDA and CDR2 is SQIVND (reference sequence).

The sequencing input was peripheral blood. The source of this sequence is a man between 65 and 79 years old with acute or convalescent COVID-19. The chain recombines TRBV19 with TRBJ1-2; 8 nucleotides line up with TRBD1. The CDR3 region is CASSIASGRGLGYGYTF. For the CDR3, the DNA is TGTGCCAGTAGTATAGCGTCCGGCAGGGGGCTCGGCTATGGCTACACCTTC.